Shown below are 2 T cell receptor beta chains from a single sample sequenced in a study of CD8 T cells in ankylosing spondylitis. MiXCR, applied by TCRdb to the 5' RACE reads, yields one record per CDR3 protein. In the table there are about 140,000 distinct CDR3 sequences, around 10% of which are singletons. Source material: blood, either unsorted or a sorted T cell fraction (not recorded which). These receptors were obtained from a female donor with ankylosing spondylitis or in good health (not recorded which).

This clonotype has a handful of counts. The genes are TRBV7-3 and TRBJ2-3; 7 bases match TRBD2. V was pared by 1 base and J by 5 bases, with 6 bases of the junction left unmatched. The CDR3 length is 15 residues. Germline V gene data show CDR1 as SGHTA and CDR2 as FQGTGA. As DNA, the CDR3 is TGTGCCAGCAGCTTAAGGGGGGGACCAGAAGATACGCAGTATTTT. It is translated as CASSLRGGPEDTQYF. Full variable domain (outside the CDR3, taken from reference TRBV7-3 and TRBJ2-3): GAGVSQTPSNKVTEKGKYVELRCDPISGHTALYWYRQSLGQGPEFLIYFQGTGAADDSGLPNDRFFAVRPEGSVSTLKIQRTERGDSAVYLCASSLRGGPEDTQYFGPGTRLTVL.

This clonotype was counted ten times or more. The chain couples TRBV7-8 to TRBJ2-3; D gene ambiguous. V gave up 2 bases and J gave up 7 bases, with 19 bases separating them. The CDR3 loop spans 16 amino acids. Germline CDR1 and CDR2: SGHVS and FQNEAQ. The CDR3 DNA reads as TGTGCCAGCAGCTTAATAAAACAGCAGAGCGCACATACGCAGTATTTT. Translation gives CASSLIKQQSAHTQYF.